The 17 T cell receptor beta chains reported below all come from one sample, sequenced in a study of CD8+CD57+ T cells in acquired aplastic anemia (dated by TCRdb to 2016 to 2019). Sequenced using an Illumina HiSeq 2000. Genomic DNA served as template for TCR beta VDJ combination and CDR3 sequence profiling. TCRdb itself trimmed the public reads at Q25 with fastp, ran MiXCR and retained productive beta chains. Entries are consolidated by CDR3 protein sequence, retaining the most common genes and DNA. For this sample there are 250,000 to 300,000 distinct CDR3 sequences; roughly 50% appear just once. The ten largest clones represent less than 10% of the sample. The material sequenced was sorted CD4+, CD8+, or CD8+CD57+ T cells (not recorded which) from PBMCs. These receptors all come from a human donor with severe aplastic anemia or a healthy control (not recorded which).

The chain recombines TRBV5-1 with TRBJ2-3, with TRBD2 identical over 7 bases. This CDR3 is built from 15 residues. The V segment lost 4 bases and the J segment 0 bases; nucleotides outside the gene matches: 5. Germline V gene sequence: CDR1 SGHRS, CDR2 YFSETQ. Here the CDR3 reads CASSLWGGSTDTQYF. For the CDR3, the DNA is TGCGCCAGCAGCCTATGGGGGGGGAGCACAGATACGCAGTATTTT.

This clonotype was seen only a few times. This chain connects TRBV12-5 to TRBJ2-7, with D unresolved. The CDR3 is made up of 13 amino acids. CDR1 LGHNT and CDR2 FRNRAP come from the germline V gene. The CDR3 region is CASSIRGGYEQYF. The CDR3 DNA follows: TGTGCCAGCAGTATCCGCGGTGGCTACGAGCAGTACTTC.

The J gene is TRBJ1-2, the V gene TRBV5-1; 7 positions match TRBD1. Germline CDR1 reads SGHRS; CDR2 reads YFSETQ. The V and J ends lost 5 bases and 2 bases, in that order; junction bases with no gene match: 3. The CDR3 loop spans 13 amino acids. CDR3 amino acids: CASRMTGNYGYTF. For the CDR3, the DNA is TGCGCCAGCAGAATGACAGGGAACTATGGCTACACCTTC.

This clonotype was recorded a few times. The junction shows a germline mismatch at one end, possibly a read error. The chain carries TRBV7-6 and TRBJ2-1, with 9 bases identical to TRBD2. Germline V gene lookup returns CDR1 SGHVS and CDR2 FNYEAQ. CDR3 length: 16 residues. This CDR3 is CASSPNIAGAINQQFF. In nucleotides, the CDR3 is TGTGCCAGCAGCCCTAACATAGCGGGGGCTATCAATCAGCAGTTCTTC. Full variable domain (missing parts from reference TRBV7-6 and TRBJ2-1): GAGVSQSPRYKVTKRGQDVALRCDPISGHVSLYWYRQALGQGPEFLTYFNYEAQQDKSGLPNDRFSAERPEGSISTLTIQRTEQRDSAMYRCASSPNIAGAINQQFFGPGTRLTVL.

This clonotype came up many times. V gene TRBV12-3 or TRBV12-4 combines with J gene TRBJ1-1; weak D call: TRBD1 (5 bases). V was pared by 6 bases and J by 1 base, with 9 bases between. This CDR3 comprises 13 residues. The CDR3 protein is CASRTQGNTEAFF. CDR3 nucleotides: TGTGCCAGCAGGACCCAGGGGAACACTGAAGCTTTCTTT.

The DNA of the CDR3 is TGTGCCATCGACGCCACCGGGACAGCCAATTCACCCCTCCACTTT. As protein: CAIDATGTANSPLHF. The genes are TRBV10-3 and TRBJ1-6, with 7 bases that match TRBD1. With 8 bases clipped from V and 7 bases from J, the junction kept 11 bases outside the gene matches. The CDR3 consists of 15 residues. In germline, CDR1 is ENHRY, CDR2 SYGVKD.

The chain employs TRBV6-2 or TRBV6-3 and TRBJ2-2; D gene uncertain. V lost 4 bases to trimming and J lost 0 bases, with 15 bases between them. Germline CDR1 is MNHEY and CDR2 is SVGEGT. The CDR3 extends over 17 amino acids. The CDR3 is CASSSQPAPPNTGELFF. As DNA, the CDR3 is TGTGCCAGCAGTTCTCAACCAGCCCCCCCGAACACCGGGGAGCTGTTTTTT.

V gene TRBV5-1 combines with J gene TRBJ2-7, with TRBD1 as a possible D gene (6 bases). Between the trimmed V and J ends, which lost 6 bases and 0 bases, there was a span of 13 bases. The CDR3 has 14 amino acids. Germline CDR1 and CDR2: SGHRS and YFSETQ. The CDR3 region is CASTPDSISYEQYF. The CDR3 coding sequence is TGCGCCAGCACCCCGGACAGCATCTCCTACGAGCAGTACTTC.

This chain links TRBV29-1 with TRBJ1-2, with D unclear. V gave up 3 bases and J gave up 8 bases, with 16 bases separating them. Germline lookup yields CDR1 SQVTM and CDR2 ANQGSEA. The CDR3 is made up of 13 amino acids. The CDR3 here is CSVDVERSRGYTF. Here the CDR3 DNA reads TGCAGCGTTGATGTCGAGAGGAGCAGAGGCTACACCTTC.

In this sample, this clonotype turned up a few times. The rearrangement uses TRBV6-6 and TRBJ1-5, with D possibly TRBD1 on 5 matching bases. With 4 bases removed from V and 5 bases from J, the gap between germline ends came to 15 bases. The CDR3 sequence is 15 residues long. Germline V gene lookup returns CDR1 MNHNY and CDR2 SVGAGI (reference sequence). DNA for the CDR3: TGTGCCAGCAGTTTACCCCGGGACGGATATCAGCCCCAGCATTTT. It encodes CASSLPRDGYQPQHF.

The table lists this clonotype with a few counts. CDR3 region: CSARATEETQYF. CDR3 bases: TGCAGTGCTAGGGCCACAGAAGAGACCCAGTACTTC. The rearrangement uses TRBV20-1 and TRBJ2-5, with D unresolved. The V and J ends lost 3 bases and 3 bases respectively, with 8 bases between them. The CDR3 runs 12 residues. The germline CDR1 and CDR2 sequences are DFQATT and SNEGSKA (reference sequence).

This clonotype occurred many times. The J gene is TRBJ1-6, the V gene TRBV30, with a tentative D call TRBD1 (6 bases). Per germline, CDR1 GTSNPN and CDR2 SVGIG (reference sequence). With 7 bases removed from V and 9 bases from J, the gap between germline ends came to 19 bases. The CDR3 covers 14 residues. Here the CDR3 reads CAFQGPVGSSPLHF. CDR3 sequence (DNA): TGTGCCTTCCAGGGGCCCGTCGGGAGTTCACCCCTCCACTTT. The complete variable domain, with remaining parts taken from reference TRBV30 and TRBJ1-6, reads SQTIHQWPATLVQPVGSPLSLECTVEGTSNPNLYWYRQAAGRGLQLLFYSVGIGQISSEVPQNLSASRPQDRQFILSSKKLLLSDSGFYLCAFQGPVGSSPLHFGNGTRLTVT.

The V gene is TRBV6-1, the J gene TRBJ1-2; D ambiguous. The CDR3 is 14 amino acids. The V gene lost 3 bases and the J gene lost 4 bases, with 12 bases spanning the gap. Per the germline V gene, CDR1 is MNHNS and CDR2 is SASEGT. Here the CDR3 reads CASSEPEGSYGYTF. CDR3 sequence (DNA): TGTGCCAGCAGTGAGCCTGAAGGGAGCTATGGCTACACCTTC.

The chain couples TRBV29-1 to TRBJ2-1, with D possibly TRBD2 on 5 matching bases. V gave up 0 bases and J gave up 0 bases, with 12 bases separating them. The V gene's germline CDR1 is SQVTM and CDR2 ANQGSEA. This CDR3 is 16 amino acids long. The CDR3: CSVEEGVGASYNEQFF. The CDR3 DNA reads as TGCAGCGTTGAAGAAGGTGTGGGAGCCTCCTACAATGAGCAGTTCTTC.

With respect to this clonotype: An end of the junction does not agree with germline; a read error may underlie this. The chain has TRBV7-2 and TRBJ1-6; D gene ambiguous. The CDR3 extends over 15 amino acids. Germline V CDR1 and CDR2: SGHTA, FQGNSA. DNA for the CDR3: TGTGCCAGCAGGAGACTGGGCTCCTACAATTCACCCCTCCACTTT. Amino acids: CASRRLGSYNSPLHF. The full variable domain, its missing parts supplied by reference TRBV7-2 and TRBJ1-6, is GAGVSQSPSNKVTEKGKDVELRCDPISGHTALYWYRQSLGQGLEFLIYFQGNSAPDKSGLPSDRFSAERTGGSVSTLTIQRTQQEDSAVYLCASRRLGSYNSPLHFGNGTRLTVT.

This chain connects TRBV19 to TRBJ2-7; D tentatively fits TRBD1 or TRBD2 (5 bases each). The J call may be faulty, since TRBJ2-1 better matches the DNA end. The CDR3 is 15 amino acids. Per germline, CDR1 LNHDA and CDR2 SQIVND (reference sequence). This CDR3 is CASSTTGRGYNEQFF. CDR3 coding DNA: TGTGCCAGTAGTACTACGGGACGGGGATACAATGAGCAGTTCTTC.

The rearrangement links TRBV15 to TRBJ1-1; D ambiguous. The CDR3 runs to 13 residues. The germline gives CDR1 LNHNV, CDR2 YYDKDF (reference sequence). The ends were cut back, 0 bases at V and 6 bases at J, with 8 bases in the middle. In DNA, the CDR3 is TGTGCCACCAGCAGAGAGAGAACATCTGAAGCTTTCTTT. This codes for CATSRERTSEAFF.